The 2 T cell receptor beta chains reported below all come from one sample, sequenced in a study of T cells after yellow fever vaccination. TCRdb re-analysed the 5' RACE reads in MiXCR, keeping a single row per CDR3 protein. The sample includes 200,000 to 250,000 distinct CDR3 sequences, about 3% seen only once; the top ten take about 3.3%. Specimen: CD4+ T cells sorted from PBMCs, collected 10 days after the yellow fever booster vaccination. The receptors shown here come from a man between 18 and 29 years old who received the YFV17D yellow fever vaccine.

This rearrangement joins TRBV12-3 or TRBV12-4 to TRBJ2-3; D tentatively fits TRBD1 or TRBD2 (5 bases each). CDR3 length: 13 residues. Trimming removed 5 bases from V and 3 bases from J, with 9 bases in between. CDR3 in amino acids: CASSRDQTDTQYF. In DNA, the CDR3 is TGTGCCAGCAGTCGGGACCAAACAGATACGCAGTATTTT.

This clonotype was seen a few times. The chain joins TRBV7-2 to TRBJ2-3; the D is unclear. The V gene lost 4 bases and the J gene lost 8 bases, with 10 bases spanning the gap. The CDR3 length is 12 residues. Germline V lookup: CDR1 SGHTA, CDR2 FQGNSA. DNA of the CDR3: TGTGCCAGCAGCTCAACGGGCTTTACGCAGTATTTT. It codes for CASSSTGFTQYF. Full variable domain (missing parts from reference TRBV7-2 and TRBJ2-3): GAGVSQSPSNKVTEKGKDVELRCDPISGHTALYWYRQSLGQGLEFLIYFQGNSAPDKSGLPSDRFSAERTGGSVSTLTIQRTQQEDSAVYLCASSSTGFTQYFGPGTRLTVL.